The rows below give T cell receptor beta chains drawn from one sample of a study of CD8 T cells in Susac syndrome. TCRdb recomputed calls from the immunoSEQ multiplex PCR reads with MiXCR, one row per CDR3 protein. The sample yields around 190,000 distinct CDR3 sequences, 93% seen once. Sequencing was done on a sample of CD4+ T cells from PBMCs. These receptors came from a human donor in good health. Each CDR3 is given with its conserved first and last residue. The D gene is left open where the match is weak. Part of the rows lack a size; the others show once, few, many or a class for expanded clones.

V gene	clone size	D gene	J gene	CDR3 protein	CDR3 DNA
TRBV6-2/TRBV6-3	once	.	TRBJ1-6	CASSMDRKLNSPLHF	TGTGCCAGCAGCATGGACCGAAAACTTAATTCACCCCTCCACTTT
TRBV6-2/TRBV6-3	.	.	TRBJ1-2	CASLPTGLRPYGYTF	TGTGCCAGTCTCCCTACAGGGCTACGACCCTATGGCTACACCTTC
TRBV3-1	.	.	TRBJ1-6	CASSQVTTRPGSPLHF	TGTGCCAGCAGCCAAGTGACGACACGGCCCGGTTCACCCCTCCACTTT
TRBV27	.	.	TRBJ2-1	CASSFGGLTRTPEQFF	TGTGCCAGCAGTTTCGGTGGGTTGACCAGAACCCCTGAGCAGTTCTTC
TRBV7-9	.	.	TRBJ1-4	CASSFYEKLFF	TGTGCCAGCAGCTTTTACGAAAAACTGTTTTTT
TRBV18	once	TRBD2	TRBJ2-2	CASSQELARNTGELFF	TGTGCCAGCTCACAGGAACTAGCGAGGAACACCGGGGAGCTGTTTTTT
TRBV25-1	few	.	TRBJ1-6	CASSPPGGNSPLHF	TGTGCCAGCAGCCCCCCGGGGGGGAATTCACCCCTCCACTTT
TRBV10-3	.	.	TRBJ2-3	CAIKGWGNSTDTQYF	TGTGCCATCAAGGGATGGGGGAATAGCACAGATACGCAGTATTTT
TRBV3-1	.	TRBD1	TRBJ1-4	CASSPRTGTGEKLFF	TGTGCCAGCAGCCCGCGGACAGGGACGGGTGAAAAACTGTTTTTT
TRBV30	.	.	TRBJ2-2	CAWTFRGVGSGELFF	TGTGCCTGGACTTTCAGGGGCGTGGGTAGCGGGGAGCTGTTTTTT
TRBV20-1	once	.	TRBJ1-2	CSARDALGEFYGYTF	TGCAGTGCTAGAGACGCCTTGGGGGAATTCTACGGCTACACCTTC
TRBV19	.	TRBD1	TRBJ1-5	CASIKQGYSNQPQHF	TGTGCCAGTATCAAACAGGGGTATAGCAATCAGCCCCAGCATTTT
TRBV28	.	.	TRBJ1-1	CASSLPSGTKAFF	TGTGCCAGCAGTTTACCATCCGGGACAAAAGCTTTCTTT
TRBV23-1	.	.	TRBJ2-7	CASSQDYMFHRGLEYEQYF	TGCGCCAGCAGTCAGGACTATATGTTTCACAGGGGTCTCGAATACGAGCAGTACTTC
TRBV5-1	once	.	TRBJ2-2	CASSDWPRSTGELFF	TGCGCCAGCAGCGACTGGCCCCGGTCGACCGGGGAGCTGTTTTTT
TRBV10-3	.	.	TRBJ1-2	CAISDEGNYGYTF	TGTGCCATCAGTGATGAGGGGAACTATGGTTACACCTTC
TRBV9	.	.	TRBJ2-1	CASGDSTNEQFF	TGTGCCAGCGGTGACAGCACCAATGAGCAGTTCTTC
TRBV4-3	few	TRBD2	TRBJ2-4	CASSPSGGKNIQYF	TGCGCCAGCAGTCCTAGCGGGGGTAAAAACATTCAGTACTTC
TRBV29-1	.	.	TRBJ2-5	CSVFRQGETQYF	TGCAGCGTCTTCCGCCAGGGAGAGACCCAGTACTTC
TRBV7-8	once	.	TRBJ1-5	CASSLREAGLNQPQHF	TGTGCCAGCAGCTTAAGGGAGGCTGGACTGAATCAGCCCCAGCATTTT
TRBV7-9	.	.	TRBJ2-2	CASLLGFGNTGELFF	TGTGCCAGCCTTCTGGGGTTCGGTAACACCGGGGAGCTGTTTTTT
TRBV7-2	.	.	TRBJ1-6	CASSLNSVYKNSPLHF	TGTGCCAGCAGCTTAAATTCCGTCTACAAAAATTCACCCCTCCACTTT
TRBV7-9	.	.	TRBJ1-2	CASSQGGHGYTF	TGTGCCAGCAGTCAGGGAGGCCATGGCTACACCTTC
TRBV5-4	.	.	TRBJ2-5	CASSLEASSRETQYF	TGTGCCAGCAGCTTGGAGGCGTCCTCCAGGGAGACCCAGTACTTC
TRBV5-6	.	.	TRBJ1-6	CASSFWGALQNSPLHF	TGTGCCAGCAGCTTTTGGGGGGCCTTACAAAATTCACCCCTCCACTTT
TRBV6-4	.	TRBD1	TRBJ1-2	CASSPGGWGYTF	TGTGCCAGCAGTCCAGGGGGCTGGGGCTACACCTTC
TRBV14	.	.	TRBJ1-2	CASSQKPGNGYTF	TGTGCCAGCAGCCAAAAGCCGGGAAATGGCTACACCTTC
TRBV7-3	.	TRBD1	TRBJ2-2	CASSTTGGAVGELFF	TGTGCCAGCAGCACGACAGGGGGCGCCGTCGGGGAGCTGTTTTTT
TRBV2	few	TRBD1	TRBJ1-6	CASRAGTGNSPLHF	TGTGCCAGCAGGGCCGGGACAGGGAATTCACCCCTCCACTTT
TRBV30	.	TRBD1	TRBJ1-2	CAWRTGQGWVGGYTF	TGTGCCTGGAGGACGGGACAGGGCTGGGTTGGTGGCTACACCTTC
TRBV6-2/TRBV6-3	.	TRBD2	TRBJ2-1	CASSPSPLAGGPDEQFF	TGTGCCAGCAGTCCCTCTCCCCTAGCGGGGGGGCCGGATGAGCAGTTCTTC
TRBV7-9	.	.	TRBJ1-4	CASQPFGSTNEKLFF	TGTGCCAGCCAACCCTTTGGTTCAACTAATGAAAAACTGTTTTTT
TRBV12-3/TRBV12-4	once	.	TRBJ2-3	CASSLKSPFSTDTQYF	TGTGCCAGCAGTTTAAAGAGTCCTTTTAGCACAGATACGCAGTATTTT
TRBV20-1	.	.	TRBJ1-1	CSASGQPKPAEAFF	TGCAGTGCTAGCGGACAGCCTAAGCCTGCTGAAGCTTTCTTT
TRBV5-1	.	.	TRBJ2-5	CASSLISETQYF	TGCGCCAGCAGCTTGATCTCAGAGACCCAGTACTTC
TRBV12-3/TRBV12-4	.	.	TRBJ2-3	CASSLLIGTSTDTQYF	TGTGCCAGCAGTTTACTTATAGGGACTAGCACAGATACGCAGTATTTT
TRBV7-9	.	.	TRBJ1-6	CASSFDRSLHF	TGTGCCAGCAGCTTTGACCGCTCACTCCACTTT
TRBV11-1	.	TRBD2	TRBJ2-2	CASSLLKMRGINTGELFF	TGTGCCAGCAGCTTATTAAAGATGCGGGGGATCAACACCGGGGAGCTGTTTTTT
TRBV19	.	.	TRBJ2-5	CASSIHPGRQETQYF	TGTGCCAGTAGTATTCACCCAGGGAGACAAGAGACCCAGTACTTC
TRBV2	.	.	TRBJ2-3	CASSDEGTSTDTQYF	TGTGCCAGCAGTGATGAAGGGACTAGCACAGATACGCAGTATTTT
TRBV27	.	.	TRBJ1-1	CASSLFGGRSNTEAFF	TGTGCCAGCAGTTTATTCGGCGGCAGGTCGAACACTGAAGCTTTCTTT
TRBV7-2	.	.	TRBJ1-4	CASSLARVGRNEKLFF	TGTGCCAGCAGCTTAGCGCGGGTGGGAAGGAATGAAAAACTGTTTTTT
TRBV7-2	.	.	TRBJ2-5	CASSLDEETQYF	TGTGCCAGCAGCTTAGACGAAGAGACCCAGTACTTC
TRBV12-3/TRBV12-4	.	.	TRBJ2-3	CASSLDGGRDTQYF	TGTGCCAGCAGTTTGGACGGGGGGCGGGATACGCAGTATTTT
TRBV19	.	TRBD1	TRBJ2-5	CASSLGTGQETQYF	TGTGCCAGTAGTCTAGGGACAGGGCAAGAGACCCAGTACTTC
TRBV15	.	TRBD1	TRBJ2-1	CATSRDRTGGSYNEQFF	TGTGCCACCAGCAGAGATCGTACAGGGGGGTCCTACAATGAGCAGTTCTTC
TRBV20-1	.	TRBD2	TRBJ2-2	CSAKKSGGNTGELFF	TGCAGTGCTAAGAAATCGGGGGGGAACACCGGGGAGCTGTTTTTT
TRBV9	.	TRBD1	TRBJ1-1	CASSVAIQGGDTEAFF	TGTGCCAGCAGCGTAGCTATCCAGGGGGGAGACACTGAAGCTTTCTTT
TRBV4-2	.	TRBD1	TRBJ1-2	CASSQEGWEGQGASGYTF	TGTGCCAGCAGCCAAGAAGGCTGGGAGGGACAGGGGGCCTCAGGCTACACCTTC
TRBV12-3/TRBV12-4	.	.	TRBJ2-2	CASTQEGNTGELFF	TGTGCCAGCACCCAAGAGGGGAACACCGGGGAGCTGTTTTTT
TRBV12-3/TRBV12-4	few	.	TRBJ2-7	CASSRLAGADLYEQYF	TGTGCCAGCAGCCGACTTGCGGGGGCAGACCTCTACGAGCAGTACTTC
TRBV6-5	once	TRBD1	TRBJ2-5	CASSTGQGETQYF	TGTGCCAGCAGTACGGGACAGGGGGAGACCCAGTACTTC
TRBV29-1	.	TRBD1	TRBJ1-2	CSVGGQGAGGYTF	TGCAGCGTGGGGGGACAGGGGGCTGGTGGCTACACCTTC
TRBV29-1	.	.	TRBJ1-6	CSAKDAGSPLHF	TGCAGCGCTAAAGATGCGGGGTCACCCCTCCACTTT
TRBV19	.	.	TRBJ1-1	CASSLRDGHAFF	TGTGCCAGTAGTTTAAGGGATGGGCACGCTTTCTTT
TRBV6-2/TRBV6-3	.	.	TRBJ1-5	CASSYSGGASNQPQHF	TGTGCCAGCAGTTACTCGGGCGGGGCAAGCAATCAGCCCCAGCATTTT
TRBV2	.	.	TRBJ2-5	CASKTDSLVETQYF	TGTGCCAGCAAGACAGACAGTTTGGTAGAGACCCAGTACTTC
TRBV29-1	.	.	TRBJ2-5	CSVGMQETQYF	TGCAGCGTGGGGATGCAAGAGACCCAGTACTTC
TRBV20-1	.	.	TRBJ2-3	CSARRGTDTQYF	TGCAGTGCTAGAAGGGGCACAGATACGCAGTATTTT